Listed below are T cell receptor beta chains from one sample, sequenced in a study of T cell changes during pregnancy in multiple sclerosis. The assay was immunoSEQ multiplex PCR, and TCRdb's table has in-frame clones only and misses some. The data hold 100,000 or so clones, with approximately 94% observed a single time. Sequencing used peripheral blood, obtained before pregnancy. Receptor source: a female donor with multiple sclerosis, enrolled in a pregnancy study. Each CDR3 is given with its conserved first and last residue. Each record gives: clone size, D gene, V gene, J gene, CDR3 protein, CDR3 DNA. A D gene is named only where the DNA matches it firmly. Only some rows state a clone size, as once, few, many or a class for expanded clones.

size: .; D: .; V: TRBV7-9; J: TRBJ2-7; CDR3: CASSLASGAFDEQYF; DNA: TGTGCCAGCAGCTTAGCTAGCGGAGCCTTCGACGAGCAGTACTTC
size: .; D: TRBD2; V: TRBV18; J: TRBJ2-7; CDR3: CASSLRASGRNGRSSYEQYF; DNA: TGTGCCAGCTCGCTCCGCGCGAGCGGGAGGAATGGTCGAAGCTCCTACGAGCAGTACTTC
size: .; D: .; V: TRBV28; J: TRBJ1-5; CDR3: CASSPIDSNQPQHF; DNA: TGTGCCAGCAGTCCAATAGATAGCAATCAGCCCCAGCATTTT
size: .; D: TRBD1; V: TRBV6-5; J: TRBJ1-2; CDR3: CASSYARTGEGGYTF; DNA: TGTGCCAGCAGTTACGCCAGGACAGGAGAAGGTGGCTACACCTTC
size: .; D: TRBD2; V: TRBV27; J: TRBJ2-7; CDR3: CASNPLRASGRIRQYF; DNA: TGTGCCAGCAACCCCCTACGGGCTAGCGGGAGGATACGGCAGTACTTC
size: .; D: TRBD1; V: TRBV5-4; J: TRBJ2-7; CDR3: CASRAGQGSSYEQYF; DNA: TGTGCCAGCAGAGCTGGACAGGGCAGCTCCTACGAGCAGTACTTC
size: few; D: TRBD2; V: TRBV19; J: TRBJ2-7; CDR3: CASSSRGLAGVEQYF; DNA: TGTGCCAGTAGTTCCAGAGGCCTAGCGGGAGTCGAGCAGTACTTC
size: once; D: .; V: TRBV7-2; J: TRBJ1-3; CDR3: CASSLASGGGGNTIYF; DNA: TGTGCCAGCAGCTTAGCCTCCGGGGGGGGTGGAAACACCATATATTTT
size: .; D: TRBD1; V: TRBV19; J: TRBJ1-5; CDR3: CASSSGDRGRLQPQHF; DNA: TGTGCCAGTAGTTCCGGGGACAGGGGGCGTTTACAGCCCCAGCATTTT
size: .; D: TRBD2; V: TRBV27; J: TRBJ2-6; CDR3: CASSPREAGGRGANVLTF; DNA: TGTGCCAGCAGTCCCCGCGAGGCGGGAGGCCGCGGGGCCAACGTCCTGACTTTC
size: .; D: TRBD2; V: TRBV19; J: TRBJ2-7; CDR3: CASWGGSSEQYF; DNA: TGTGCCAGTTGGGGGGGGAGCAGCGAGCAGTACTTC
size: once; D: TRBD2; V: TRBV28; J: TRBJ2-3; CDR3: CASSPPSGPDTQYF; DNA: TGTGCCAGCAGCCCTCCTAGCGGCCCAGATACGCAGTATTTT
size: .; D: .; V: TRBV6-1; J: TRBJ2-7; CDR3: CASTHGGLAAYEQYF; DNA: TGTGCCAGCACCCACGGGGGGCTAGCGGCCTACGAGCAGTACTTC
size: .; D: .; V: TRBV6-1; J: TRBJ2-7; CDR3: CASSLRDSTYEQYF; DNA: TGTGCCAGCAGTCTCCGGGACTCGACCTACGAGCAGTACTTC
size: .; D: .; V: TRBV2; J: TRBJ2-7; CDR3: CASSSRPTDPYEQYF; DNA: TGTGCCAGCAGTTCCCGACCAACAGATCCCTACGAGCAGTACTTC
size: few; D: .; V: TRBV10-3; J: TRBJ2-2; CDR3: CAISAGGGTGELFF; DNA: TGTGCCATCAGCGCAGGTGGGGGGACCGGGGAGCTGTTTTTT
size: .; D: .; V: TRBV28; J: TRBJ1-1; CDR3: CASSSPGGNTEAFF; DNA: TGTGCCAGCAGTTCCCCCGGGGGGAACACTGAAGCTTTCTTT
size: .; D: .; V: TRBV21-1; J: TRBJ1-5; CDR3: CASSNRQILPNQPQHF; DNA: TGTGCCAGCAGCAATAGACAGATACTCCCAAATCAGCCCCAGCATTTT
size: .; D: .; V: TRBV9; J: TRBJ1-3; CDR3: CASSPLNSGNTIYF; DNA: TGTGCCAGCAGCCCGCTAAACTCTGGAAACACCATATATTTT
size: .; D: TRBD1; V: TRBV15; J: TRBJ1-2; CDR3: CATSRGGQGAPGYTF; DNA: TGTGCCACCAGCAGAGGGGGACAGGGGGCGCCCGGCTACACCTTC
size: .; D: TRBD1; V: TRBV16; J: TRBJ1-1; CDR3: CASSQSRTGVTEAFF; DNA: TGTGCCAGCAGCCAATCCAGGACAGGGGTCACTGAAGCTTTCTTT
size: .; D: .; V: TRBV5-1; J: TRBJ2-3; CDR3: CASSWTSTDTQYF; DNA: TGCGCCAGCAGCTGGACTAGCACAGATACGCAGTATTTT
size: .; D: .; V: TRBV2; J: TRBJ2-2; CDR3: CASRVDSWGTGELFF; DNA: TGTGCCAGCAGGGTGGACTCCTGGGGCACCGGGGAGCTGTTTTTT
size: .; D: .; V: TRBV9; J: TRBJ2-1; CDR3: CASSASLVSYNEQFF; DNA: TGTGCCAGCAGCGCCTCACTAGTATCCTACAATGAGCAGTTCTTC
size: once; D: .; V: TRBV28; J: TRBJ2-2; CDR3: CASTFTGELFF; DNA: TGTGCCAGCACCTTCACCGGGGAGCTGTTTTTT
size: .; D: TRBD1; V: TRBV28; J: TRBJ1-1; CDR3: CASRNRDRGSNTEAFF; DNA: TGTGCCAGCAGGAACCGGGACAGAGGATCTAACACTGAAGCTTTCTTT
size: .; D: .; V: TRBV28; J: TRBJ1-1; CDR3: CASSSYYRDVNTEAFF; DNA: TGTGCCAGCAGTTCATACTACAGGGACGTGAACACTGAAGCTTTCTTT
size: .; D: .; V: TRBV28; J: TRBJ2-7; CDR3: CASRLRENEQYF; DNA: TGTGCCAGCAGGTTACGCGAGAACGAGCAGTACTTC
size: .; D: .; V: TRBV9; J: TRBJ2-7; CDR3: CASSVGSGSLNEQYF; DNA: TGTGCCAGCAGCGTAGGATCAGGTTCTCTGAACGAGCAGTACTTC
size: once; D: TRBD1; V: TRBV13; J: TRBJ2-1; CDR3: CASSLGQAGWGEQFF; DNA: TGTGCCAGCAGCTTGGGACAGGCCGGATGGGGTGAGCAGTTCTTC
size: .; D: .; V: TRBV30; J: TRBJ1-4; CDR3: CAWHGQTNEKLFF; DNA: TGTGCCTGGCACGGACAGACGAATGAAAAACTGTTTTTT
size: .; D: .; V: TRBV4-2; J: TRBJ2-3; CDR3: CASSSLPTDTQYF; DNA: TGTGCCAGCAGTTCACTTCCCACAGATACGCAGTATTTT
size: .; D: .; V: TRBV7-2; J: TRBJ1-1; CDR3: CASSPFIGNTEAFF; DNA: TGTGCCAGCAGCCCGTTCATCGGGAACACTGAAGCTTTCTTT
size: .; D: .; V: TRBV7-9; J: TRBJ2-1; CDR3: CASSPSPLYNEQFF; DNA: TGTGCCAGCAGCCCTAGTCCCCTGTACAATGAGCAGTTCTTC
size: .; D: TRBD2; V: TRBV11-2; J: TRBJ2-1; CDR3: CASSLGTSGILPRDEQFF; DNA: TGTGCCAGCAGCTTAGGGACTAGCGGGATTCTTCCAAGGGATGAGCAGTTCTTC
size: .; D: .; V: TRBV5-6; J: TRBJ1-1; CDR3: CASSWTVNTEAFF; DNA: TGTGCCAGCAGCTGGACTGTGAACACTGAAGCTTTCTTT
size: .; D: TRBD1; V: TRBV18; J: TRBJ2-1; CDR3: CARLGVRLISRGTEQFF; DNA: TGTGCCAGATTGGGGGTCAGACTGATTTCCAGGGGGACTGAGCAGTTCTTC
size: .; D: TRBD2; V: TRBV5-1; J: TRBJ2-7; CDR3: CASSLVDRSGRPRGEQYF; DNA: TGCGCCAGCAGCTTGGTTGATAGAAGCGGGAGACCACGGGGGGAGCAGTACTTC
size: .; D: .; V: TRBV5-3; J: TRBJ1-5; CDR3: CARSCGRRSNQPQHF; DNA: TGTGCCAGAAGCTGCGGGCGGCGGAGCAATCAGCCCCAGCATTTT
size: .; D: .; V: TRBV19; J: TRBJ1-5; CDR3: CASSIVKGVAGNQPQHF; DNA: TGTGCCAGTAGTATTGTCAAGGGGGTTGCGGGCAATCAGCCCCAGCATTTT
size: .; D: .; V: TRBV27; J: TRBJ2-2; CDR3: CASSTYRDTGELFF; DNA: TGTGCCAGCAGTACATACAGGGATACCGGGGAGCTGTTTTTT